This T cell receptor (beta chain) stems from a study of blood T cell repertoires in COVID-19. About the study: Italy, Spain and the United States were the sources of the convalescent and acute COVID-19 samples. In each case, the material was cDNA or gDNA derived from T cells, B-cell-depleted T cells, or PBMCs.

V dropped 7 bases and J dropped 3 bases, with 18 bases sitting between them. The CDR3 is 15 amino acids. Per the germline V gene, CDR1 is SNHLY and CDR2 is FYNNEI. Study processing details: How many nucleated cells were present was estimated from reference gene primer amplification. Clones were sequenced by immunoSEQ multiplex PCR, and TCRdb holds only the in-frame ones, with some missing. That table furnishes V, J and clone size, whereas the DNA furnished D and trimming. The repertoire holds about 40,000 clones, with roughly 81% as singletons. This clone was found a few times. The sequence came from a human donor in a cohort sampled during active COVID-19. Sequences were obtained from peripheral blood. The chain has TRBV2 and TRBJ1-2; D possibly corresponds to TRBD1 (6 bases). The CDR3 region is CASTQQGTTYYGYTF. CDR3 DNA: TGTGCCAGCACCCAACAGGGAACGACTTACTATGGCTACACCTTC.